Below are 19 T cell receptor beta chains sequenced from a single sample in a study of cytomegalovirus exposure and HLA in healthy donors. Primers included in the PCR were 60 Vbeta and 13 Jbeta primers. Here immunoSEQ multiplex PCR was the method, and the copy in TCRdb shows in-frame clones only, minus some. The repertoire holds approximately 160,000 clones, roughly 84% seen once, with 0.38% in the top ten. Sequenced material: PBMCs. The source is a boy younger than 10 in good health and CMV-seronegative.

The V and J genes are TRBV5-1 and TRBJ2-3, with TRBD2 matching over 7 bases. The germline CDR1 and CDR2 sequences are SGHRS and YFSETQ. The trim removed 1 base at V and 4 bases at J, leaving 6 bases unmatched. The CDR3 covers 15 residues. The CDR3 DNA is TGCGCCAGCAGCTTGTACGGGGGGTGGGCAGATACGCAGTATTTT. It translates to CASSLYGGWADTQYF.

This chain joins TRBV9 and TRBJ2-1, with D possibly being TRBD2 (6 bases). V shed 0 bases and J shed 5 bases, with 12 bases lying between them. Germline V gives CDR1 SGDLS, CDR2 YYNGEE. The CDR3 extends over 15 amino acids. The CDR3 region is CASSVVGLLNNEQFF. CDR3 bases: TGTGCCAGCAGCGTAGTCGGACTACTGAACAATGAGCAGTTCTTC.

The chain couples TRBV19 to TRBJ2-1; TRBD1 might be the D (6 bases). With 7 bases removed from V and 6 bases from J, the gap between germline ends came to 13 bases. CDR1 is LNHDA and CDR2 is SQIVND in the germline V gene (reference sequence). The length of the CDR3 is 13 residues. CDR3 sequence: CASTRGFSNEQFF. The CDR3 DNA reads TGTGCCAGTACCAGGGGATTTAGCAATGAGCAGTTCTTC. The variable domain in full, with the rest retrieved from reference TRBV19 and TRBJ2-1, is DGGITQSPKYLFRKEGQNVTLSCEQNLNHDAMYWYRQDPGQGLRLIYYSQIVNDFQKGDIAEGYSVSREKKESFPLTVTSAQKNPTAFYLCASTRGFSNEQFFGPGTRLTVL.

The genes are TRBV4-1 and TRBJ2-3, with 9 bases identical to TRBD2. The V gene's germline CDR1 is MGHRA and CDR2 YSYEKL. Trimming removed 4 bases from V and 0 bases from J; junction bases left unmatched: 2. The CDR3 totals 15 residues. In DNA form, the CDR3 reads TGCGCCAGCAGCCGACTAGCGGCCAGCACAGATACGCAGTATTTT. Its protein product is CASSRLAASTDTQYF.

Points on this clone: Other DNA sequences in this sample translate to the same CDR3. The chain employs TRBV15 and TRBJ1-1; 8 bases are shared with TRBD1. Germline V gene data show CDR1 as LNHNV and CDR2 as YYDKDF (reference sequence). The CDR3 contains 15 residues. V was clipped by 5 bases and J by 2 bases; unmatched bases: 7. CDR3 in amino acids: CATSLPTGVNTEAFF. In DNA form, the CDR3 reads TGTGCCACCAGCCTTCCGACAGGGGTTAACACTGAAGCTTTCTTT.

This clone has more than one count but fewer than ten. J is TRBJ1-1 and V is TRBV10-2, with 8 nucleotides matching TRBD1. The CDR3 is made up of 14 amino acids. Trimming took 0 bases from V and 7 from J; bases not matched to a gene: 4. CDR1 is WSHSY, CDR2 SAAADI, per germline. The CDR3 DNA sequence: TGCGCCAGCAGTGAGTCGGGACAGGATTTTGAAGCTTTCTTT. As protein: CASSESGQDFEAFF.

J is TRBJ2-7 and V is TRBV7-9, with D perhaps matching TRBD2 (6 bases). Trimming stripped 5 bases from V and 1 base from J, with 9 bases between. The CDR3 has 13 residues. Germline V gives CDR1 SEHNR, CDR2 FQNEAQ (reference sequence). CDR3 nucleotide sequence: TGTGCCAGCAGCCCGGGGGTTTCCTACGAGCAGTACTTC. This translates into CASSPGVSYEQYF.

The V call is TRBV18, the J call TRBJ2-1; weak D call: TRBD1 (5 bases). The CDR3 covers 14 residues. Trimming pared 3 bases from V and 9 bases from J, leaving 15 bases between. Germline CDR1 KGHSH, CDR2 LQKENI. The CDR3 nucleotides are TGTGCCAGCTCACCGGGAAGCAGGGTGGCTGAGCAGTTCTTC. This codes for CASSPGSRVAEQFF.

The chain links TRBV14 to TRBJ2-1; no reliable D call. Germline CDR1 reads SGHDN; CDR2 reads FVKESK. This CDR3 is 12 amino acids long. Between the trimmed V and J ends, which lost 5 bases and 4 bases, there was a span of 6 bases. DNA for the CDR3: TGTGCCAGCAGCGAGAGGTACAATGAGCAGTTCTTC. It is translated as CASSERYNEQFF.

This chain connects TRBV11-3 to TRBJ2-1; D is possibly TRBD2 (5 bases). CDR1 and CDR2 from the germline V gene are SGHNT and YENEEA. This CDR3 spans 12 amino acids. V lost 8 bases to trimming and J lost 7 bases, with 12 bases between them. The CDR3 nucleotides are TGTGCCAGCGCCGAGGGAGAGAATGAGCAGTTCTTC. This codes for CASAEGENEQFF.

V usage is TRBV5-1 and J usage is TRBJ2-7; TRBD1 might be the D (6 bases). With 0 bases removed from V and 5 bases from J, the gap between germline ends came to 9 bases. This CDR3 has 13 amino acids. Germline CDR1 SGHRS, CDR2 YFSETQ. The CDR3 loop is CASSLEQGNEQYF. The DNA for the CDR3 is TGCGCCAGCAGCTTGGAACAGGGTAACGAGCAGTACTTC.

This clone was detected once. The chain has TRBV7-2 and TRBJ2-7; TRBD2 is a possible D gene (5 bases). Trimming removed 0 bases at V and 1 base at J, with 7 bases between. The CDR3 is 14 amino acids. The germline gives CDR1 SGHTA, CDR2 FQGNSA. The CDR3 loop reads CASSLAGVSYEQYF. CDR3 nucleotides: TGTGCCAGCAGCTTAGCGGGAGTATCCTACGAGCAGTACTTC. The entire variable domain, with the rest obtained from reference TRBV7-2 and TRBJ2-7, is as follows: GAGVSQSPSNKVTEKGKDVELRCDPISGHTALYWYRQSLGQGLEFLIYFQGNSAPDKSGLPSDRFSAERTGGSVSTLTIQRTQQEDSAVYLCASSLAGVSYEQYFGPGTRLTVT.

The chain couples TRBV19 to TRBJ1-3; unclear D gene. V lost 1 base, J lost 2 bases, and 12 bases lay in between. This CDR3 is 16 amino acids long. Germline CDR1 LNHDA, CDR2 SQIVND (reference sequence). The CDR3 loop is CASSIAPRSAGNTIYF. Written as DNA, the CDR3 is TGTGCCAGTAGTATAGCCCCACGGAGTGCTGGAAACACCATATATTTT.

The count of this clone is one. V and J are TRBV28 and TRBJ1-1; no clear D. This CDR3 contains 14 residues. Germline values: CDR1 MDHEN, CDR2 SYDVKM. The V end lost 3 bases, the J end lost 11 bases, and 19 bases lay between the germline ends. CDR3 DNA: TGTGCCAGCAGTTTCCAAGGCTCGACGGGTGGGGCTTTCTTT. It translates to CASSFQGSTGGAFF.

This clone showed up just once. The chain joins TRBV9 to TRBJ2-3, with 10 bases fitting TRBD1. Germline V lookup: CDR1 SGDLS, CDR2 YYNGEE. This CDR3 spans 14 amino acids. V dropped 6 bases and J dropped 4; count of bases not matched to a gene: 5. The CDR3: CASNPGQGSDTQYF. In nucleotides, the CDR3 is TGTGCCAGCAACCCGGGACAGGGGTCAGATACGCAGTATTTT. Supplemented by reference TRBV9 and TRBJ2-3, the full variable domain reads DSGVTQTPKHLITATGQRVTLRCSPRSGDLSVYWYQQSLDQGLQFLIQYYNGEERAKGNILERFSAQQFPDLHSELNLSSLELGDSALYFCASNPGQGSDTQYFGPGTRLTVL.

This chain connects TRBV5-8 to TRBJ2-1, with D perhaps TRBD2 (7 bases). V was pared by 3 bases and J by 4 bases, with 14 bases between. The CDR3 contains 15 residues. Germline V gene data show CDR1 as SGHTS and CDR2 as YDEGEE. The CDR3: CASSYIRGAYNEQFF. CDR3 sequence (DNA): TGTGCCAGCAGCTATATCCGGGGGGCGTACAATGAGCAGTTCTTC.

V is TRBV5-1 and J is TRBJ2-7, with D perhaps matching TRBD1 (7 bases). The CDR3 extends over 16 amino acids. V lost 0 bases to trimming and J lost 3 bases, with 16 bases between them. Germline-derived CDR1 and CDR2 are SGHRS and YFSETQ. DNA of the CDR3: TGCGCCAGCAGCTTGGCCGGCGGGACAGCACTCTACGAGCAGTACTTC. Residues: CASSLAGGTALYEQYF. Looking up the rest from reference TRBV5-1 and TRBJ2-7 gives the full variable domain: KAGVTQTPRYLIKTRGQQVTLSCSPISGHRSVSWYQQTPGQGLQFLFEYFSETQRNKGNFPGRFSGRQFSNSRSEMNVSTLELGDSALYLCASSLAGGTALYEQYFGPGTRLTVT.

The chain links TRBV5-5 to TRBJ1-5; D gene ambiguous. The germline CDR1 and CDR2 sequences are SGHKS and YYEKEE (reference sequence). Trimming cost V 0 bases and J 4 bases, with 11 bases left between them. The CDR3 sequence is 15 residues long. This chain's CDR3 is CASSLETVPNQPQHF. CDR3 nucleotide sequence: TGTGCCAGCAGCTTGGAAACAGTACCTAATCAGCCCCAGCATTTT.

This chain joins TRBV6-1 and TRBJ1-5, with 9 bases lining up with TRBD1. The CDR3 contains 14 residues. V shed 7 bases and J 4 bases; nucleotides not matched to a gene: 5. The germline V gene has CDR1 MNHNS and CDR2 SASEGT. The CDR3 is CASILGQGNQPQHF. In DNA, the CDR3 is TGTGCCAGCATACTCGGACAGGGGAATCAGCCCCAGCATTTT.